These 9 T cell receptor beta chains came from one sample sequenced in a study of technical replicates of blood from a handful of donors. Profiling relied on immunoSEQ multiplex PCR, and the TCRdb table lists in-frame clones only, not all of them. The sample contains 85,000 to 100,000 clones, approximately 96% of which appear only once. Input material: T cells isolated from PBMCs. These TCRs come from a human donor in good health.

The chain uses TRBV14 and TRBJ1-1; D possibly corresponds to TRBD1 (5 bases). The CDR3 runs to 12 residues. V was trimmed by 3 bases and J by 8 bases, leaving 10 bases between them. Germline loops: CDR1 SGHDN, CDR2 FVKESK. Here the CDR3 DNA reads TGTGCCAGCAGCCAGGGGCGACAGGAAGCTTTCTTT. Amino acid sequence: CASSQGRQEAFF. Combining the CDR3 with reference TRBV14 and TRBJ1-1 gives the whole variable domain EAGVTQFPSHSVIEKGQTVTLRCDPISGHDNLYWYRRVMGKEIKFLLHFVKESKQDESGMPNNRFLAERTGGTYSTLKVQPAELEDSGVYFCASSQGRQEAFFGQGTRLTVV.

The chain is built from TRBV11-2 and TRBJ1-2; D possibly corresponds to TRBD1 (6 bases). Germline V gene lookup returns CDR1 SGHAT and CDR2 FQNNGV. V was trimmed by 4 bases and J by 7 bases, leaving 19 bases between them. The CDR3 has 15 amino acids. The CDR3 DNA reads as TGTGCCAGCAGCTATGCCGCGATCCAGGGGACTGGCTACACCTTC. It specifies CASSYAAIQGTGYTF.

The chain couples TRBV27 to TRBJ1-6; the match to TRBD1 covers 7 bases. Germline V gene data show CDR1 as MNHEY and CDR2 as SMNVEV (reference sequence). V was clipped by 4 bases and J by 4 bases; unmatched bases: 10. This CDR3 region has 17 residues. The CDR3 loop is CASSSPPDRPYNSPLHF. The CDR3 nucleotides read TGTGCCAGCAGTTCCCCACCGGACAGGCCTTATAATTCACCCCTCCACTTT.

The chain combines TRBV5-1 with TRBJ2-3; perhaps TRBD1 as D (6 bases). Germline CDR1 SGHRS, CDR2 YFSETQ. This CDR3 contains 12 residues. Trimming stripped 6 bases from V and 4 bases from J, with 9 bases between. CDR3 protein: CASKQGPDTQYF. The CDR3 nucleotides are TGCGCCAGCAAACAGGGCCCAGATACGCAGTATTTT. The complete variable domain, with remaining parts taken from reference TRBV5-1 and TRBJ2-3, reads KAGVTQTPRYLIKTRGQQVTLSCSPISGHRSVSWYQQTPGQGLQFLFEYFSETQRNKGNFPGRFSGRQFSNSRSEMNVSTLELGDSALYLCASKQGPDTQYFGPGTRLTVL.

The chain's CDR3 is CASRSTSGRPNEQYF. DNA for the CDR3: TGTGCCAGTAGGTCCACTAGCGGGAGACCCAACGAGCAGTACTTC. The rearrangement links TRBV19 to TRBJ2-7; 11 nucleotides align to TRBD2. The V and J ends lost 6 bases and 5 bases, in that order; junction bases with no gene match: 9. The CDR3 totals 15 residues. The germline CDR1 and CDR2 sequences are LNHDA and SQIVND (reference sequence).

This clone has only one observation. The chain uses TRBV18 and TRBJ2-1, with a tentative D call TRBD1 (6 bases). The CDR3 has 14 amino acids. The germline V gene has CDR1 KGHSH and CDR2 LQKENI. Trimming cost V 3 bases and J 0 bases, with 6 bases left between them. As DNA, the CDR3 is TGTGCCAGCTCACCGGACAGCTCCTACAATGAGCAGTTCTTC. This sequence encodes CASSPDSSYNEQFF.

This CDR3 reads CASSSEPGDRLFNYGYTF. The CDR3 DNA reads as TGTGCCAGCAGCTCCGAACCCGGGGACAGGCTCTTCAACTATGGCTACACCTTC. The V and J genes are TRBV7-9 and TRBJ1-2; 8 bases map to TRBD1. Germline V CDR1 and CDR2: SEHNR, FQNEAQ (reference sequence). The length of the CDR3 is 18 residues. Trimming removed 4 bases from V and 2 bases from J; junction bases left unmatched: 15.

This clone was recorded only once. The CDR3 loop is CASSRGLNTDTQYF. CDR3 sequence (DNA): TGTGCCAGCAGTCGAGGACTTAACACAGATACGCAGTATTTT. The V gene is TRBV13, the J gene TRBJ2-3; perhaps TRBD2 as D (5 bases). The CDR3 is 14 residues long. Looked up from germline, CDR1 is PRHDT and CDR2 is FYEKMQ (reference sequence). Deletions cut 6 bases from V and 2 bases from J, with 12 bases between.

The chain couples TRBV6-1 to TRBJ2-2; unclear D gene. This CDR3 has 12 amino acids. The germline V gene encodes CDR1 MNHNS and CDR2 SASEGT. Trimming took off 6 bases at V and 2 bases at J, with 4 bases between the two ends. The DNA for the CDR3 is TGTGCCAGCAGACAAAACACCGGGGAGCTGTTTTTT. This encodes CASRQNTGELFF.